The rows below give T cell receptor beta chains drawn from one sample of a study of PD-L1 blockade in urothelial cancer. The assay was immunoSEQ multiplex PCR, and TCRdb's table has in-frame clones only and misses some. The sample has around 63,000 clones; about 81% are singletons. Sequenced here: PBMCs, sampled around atezolizumab (anti-PD-L1) treatment. These receptors were collected from an older man with urothelial cancer. CDR3s include the opening cysteine and the closing phenylalanine or tryptophan. D genes are given only for firm matches. Size is omitted from some rows. Given values are once, few, many or a class for expanded clones.

size	V	J	D	CDR3	DNA
-	TRBV19	TRBJ1-2	-	CASKWRGNYGYTF	TGTGCCAGTAAATGGCGGGGCAACTATGGCTACACCTTC
-	TRBV20-1	TRBJ2-7	-	CSARDLYEQYF	TGCAGTGCTAGAGATCTCTACGAGCAGTACTTC
-	TRBV5-1	TRBJ2-2	TRBD2	CASSISSGANTGELFF	TGCGCCAGCAGCATTAGTAGCGGGGCGAACACCGGGGAGCTGTTTTTT
few	TRBV6-1	TRBJ2-7	-	CASSVARSAGEQYF	TGTGCCAGCAGTGTGGCACGGTCGGCCGGGGAGCAGTACTTC
-	TRBV7-9	TRBJ2-5	-	CAISTRETQYF	TGTGCCATTTCCACGAGAGAGACCCAGTACTTC
-	TRBV2	TRBJ2-1	TRBD2	CASSAPGLAAYNEQFF	TGTGCCAGCAGTGCACCGGGACTAGCGGCCTACAATGAGCAGTTCTTC
-	TRBV14	TRBJ1-2	-	CASSQTGYESDTF	TGTGCCAGCAGTCAAACAGGGTATGAGTCGGACACCTTC
once	TRBV11-3	TRBJ2-1	TRBD2	CASSPGTSGTDEQFF	TGTGCCAGCAGCCCAGGGACTAGCGGGACGGATGAGCAGTTCTTC
once	TRBV5-1	TRBJ2-7	TRBD2	CASSWGLAGDEQYF	TGCGCCAGCAGCTGGGGACTAGCGGGAGACGAGCAGTACTTC
-	TRBV4-1	TRBJ2-7	-	CASSQEWRVFSYEQYF	TGCGCCAGCAGCCAAGAATGGCGGGTGTTTTCCTACGAGCAGTACTTC
-	TRBV6-5	TRBJ2-1	TRBD2	CASRGGGQSPNEQFF	TGTGCCAGTCGGGGGGGTGGACAGTCACCAAATGAGCAGTTCTTC
-	TRBV7-8	TRBJ2-1	TRBD2	CASSSPGATSGFF	TGTGCCAGCAGTTCACCGGGGGCAACTAGCGGGTTCTTC
-	TRBV10-3	TRBJ1-5	-	CATQTGGGNQPQHF	TGTGCCACGCAGACTGGGGGGGGCAATCAGCCCCAGCATTTT
-	TRBV5-1	TRBJ2-7	-	CASSPGTLYEQYF	TGCGCCAGCAGCCCCGGGACACTCTACGAGCAGTACTTC
-	TRBV19	TRBJ2-6	-	CASKVGSTNSGANVLTF	TGTGCCAGCAAGGTTGGCTCTACTAACTCTGGGGCCAACGTCCTGACTTTC
-	TRBV7-2	TRBJ1-2	-	CASSLAQNGRYTF	TGTGCCAGCAGCTTAGCGCAAAACGGTCGCTACACCTTC
-	TRBV27	TRBJ2-1	TRBD2	CASSLPLAGGDSYNEQFF	TGTGCCAGCAGTTTACCCCTAGCGGGAGGGGACTCCTACAATGAGCAGTTCTTC
-	TRBV7-9	TRBJ1-4	TRBD1	CASSLGQANEKLFF	TGTGCCAGCAGCCTAGGACAGGCTAATGAAAAACTGTTTTTT
few	TRBV29-1	TRBJ2-1	TRBD1	CSVDTGTGVGNEQFF	TGCAGCGTTGATACCGGGACAGGGGTCGGCAATGAGCAGTTCTTC
-	TRBV5-1	TRBJ1-4	TRBD1	CASSQGTDHNAEKLFF	TGCGCCAGCAGTCAAGGGACAGACCATAATGCGGAAAAACTGTTTTTT
-	TRBV27	TRBJ2-7	TRBD1	CASSSVTGQGIYEQYF	TGTGCCAGCAGTTCAGTCACAGGACAGGGAATCTACGAGCAGTACTTC
-	TRBV28	TRBJ2-1	-	CASSFRGDEQFF	TGTGCCAGCAGTTTCAGGGGAGATGAGCAGTTCTTC
-	TRBV7-2	TRBJ2-7	TRBD2	CASTLGRGASYEQYF	TGTGCCAGCACCCTCGGGAGGGGGGCGTCCTACGAGCAGTACTTC
few	TRBV5-1	TRBJ1-1	-	CASSLGSNTEAFF	TGCGCCAGCAGCTTGGGTTCAAACACTGAAGCTTTCTTT
-	TRBV9	TRBJ2-3	-	CASSGLTSDTQYF	TGTGCCAGCAGCGGACTCACTTCAGATACGCAGTATTTT
-	TRBV7-2	TRBJ2-3	TRBD2	CASSPGPGGADTQYF	TGTGCCAGCAGCCCAGGGCCTGGGGGGGCAGATACGCAGTATTTT
-	TRBV15	TRBJ2-3	-	CATSERDYRDTQYF	TGTGCCACCAGCGAGCGCGACTACAGAGATACGCAGTATTTT
-	TRBV28	TRBJ2-1	TRBD2	CASSLLAGYNEQFF	TGTGCCAGCAGTTTATTAGCGGGGTACAATGAGCAGTTCTTC
few	TRBV5-5	TRBJ2-5	TRBD1	CASSSTRQGSGTQYF	TGTGCCAGCAGCTCCACCCGACAGGGAAGTGGGACCCAGTACTTC
once	TRBV28	TRBJ1-5	-	CASSLPEDSRGGQPQHF	TGTGCCAGCAGTTTACCCGAAGACAGCCGAGGGGGTCAGCCCCAGCATTTT
-	TRBV25-1	TRBJ1-4	TRBD1	CASWGGTVEKLFF	TGTGCCAGCTGGGGCGGGACAGTTGAAAAACTGTTTTTT
-	TRBV2	TRBJ2-1	-	CASMSLQGYNEQFF	TGTGCCAGCATGTCTTTACAGGGTTACAATGAGCAGTTCTTC
-	TRBV27	TRBJ2-4	-	CASSLGGGNIQYF	TGTGCCAGCAGTTTGGGGGGTGGAAACATTCAGTACTTC
-	TRBV19	TRBJ1-4	-	CASSQPTSTTNEKLFF	TGTGCCAGTAGCCAGCCGACATCTACAACTAATGAAAAACTGTTTTTT
-	TRBV10-3	TRBJ2-7	-	CAILDRDAYYVEQYF	TGTGCCATCCTAGACCGAGACGCATACTACGTAGAGCAGTACTTC
few	TRBV6-5	TRBJ1-5	-	CASSSRDTGRAPQHF	TGTGCCAGCAGTTCCCGGGACACGGGAAGAGCGCCCCAGCATTTT
-	TRBV4-2	TRBJ2-7	-	CASSQGLGGGYEQYF	TGTGCCAGCAGCCAAGGATTGGGAGGCGGCTACGAGCAGTACTTC
-	TRBV19	TRBJ2-2	-	CASTDTGELFF	TGTGCCAGTACCGACACCGGGGAGCTGTTTTTT
-	TRBV6-6	TRBJ1-3	-	CASSYARDNSGNTIYF	TGTGCCAGCAGTTACGCCCGGGACAACTCTGGAAACACCATATATTTT
few	TRBV7-2	TRBJ1-1	-	CASSLQSPEAFF	TGTGCCAGCAGCTTACAAAGCCCTGAAGCTTTCTTT
-	TRBV7-9	TRBJ2-7	TRBD2	CASSLKDSGRHHYEQYF	TGTGCCAGCAGCTTGAAGGATAGCGGGAGGCACCACTACGAGCAGTACTTC
-	TRBV2	TRBJ2-7	-	CASRRDTASYEQYF	TGTGCCAGCCGCCGCGACACGGCCTCCTACGAGCAGTACTTC
-	TRBV13	TRBJ2-1	TRBD2	CASSPRTSWGYNEQFF	TGTGCCAGCAGCCCACGGACTAGCTGGGGATACAATGAGCAGTTCTTC
few	TRBV29-1	TRBJ2-1	TRBD2	CSVRWGPGGGEQFF	TGCAGCGTTAGGTGGGGGCCGGGAGGGGGTGAGCAGTTCTTC
once	TRBV9	TRBJ2-7	-	CASSVAQGSYEQYF	TGTGCCAGCAGCGTAGCCCAGGGTTCCTACGAGCAGTACTTC
-	TRBV14	TRBJ2-1	TRBD2	CASSQAGGRVPQFF	TGTGCCAGCAGCCAAGCCGGCGGGAGGGTCCCGCAGTTCTTC
-	TRBV2	TRBJ1-1	-	CASSEARDTEAFF	TGTGCCAGCAGTGAAGCCAGGGACACTGAAGCTTTCTTT
-	TRBV19	TRBJ2-1	TRBD1	CASSILTGDYNEQFF	TGTGCCAGTAGTATCTTGACAGGGGACTACAATGAGCAGTTCTTC
few	TRBV11-2	TRBJ1-5	-	CASSLEREEPQHF	TGTGCCAGCAGCTTAGAACGGGAGGAGCCCCAGCATTTT
-	TRBV29-1	TRBJ2-5	TRBD1	CSVEDKGQPMETQYF	TGCAGCGTTGAAGATAAGGGACAGCCGATGGAGACCCAGTACTTC
-	TRBV5-6	TRBJ1-4	TRBD1	CASSLGGWVEKLFF	TGTGCCAGCAGCTTAGGGGGCTGGGTTGAAAAACTGTTTTTT